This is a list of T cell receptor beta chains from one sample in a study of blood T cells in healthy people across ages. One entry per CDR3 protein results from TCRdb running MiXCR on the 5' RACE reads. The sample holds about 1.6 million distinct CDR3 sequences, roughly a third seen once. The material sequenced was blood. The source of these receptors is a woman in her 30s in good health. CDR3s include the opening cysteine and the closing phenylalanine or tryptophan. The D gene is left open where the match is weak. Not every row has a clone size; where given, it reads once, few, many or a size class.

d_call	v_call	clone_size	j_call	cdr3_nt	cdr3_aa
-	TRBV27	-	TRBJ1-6	TGTGCCAGCAACGACCGGCCTTATAATTCACCCCTCCACTTT	CASNDRPYNSPLHF
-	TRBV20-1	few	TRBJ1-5	TGCAGTGGACTGGGAAAGGACTGGTATAGCAATCAGCCCCAGCATTTT	CSGLGKDWYSNQPQHF
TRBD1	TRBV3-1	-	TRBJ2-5	TGTGCCAGCACCCGGGACAGGGGATTCGGGACCCAGTACTTC	CASTRDRGFGTQYF
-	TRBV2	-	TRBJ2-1	TGTGCCAGCTCGGGGCTCCCCATCTACAATGAGCAGTTCTTC	CASSGLPIYNEQFF
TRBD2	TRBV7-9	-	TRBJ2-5	TGTGCCAGCAGCGTCGGGGTTAAAGAGAAGCGGGAGGGCCAAGAGACCCAGTACTTC	CASSVGVKEKREGQETQYF
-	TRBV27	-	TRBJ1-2	TGTGCCAGCAGTTTAACCCCCTACACAGGCTTTGACTATGGCTACACCTTC	CASSLTPYTGFDYGYTF
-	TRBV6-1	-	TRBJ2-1	TGTGCCAGCAGTGGACCCGGGACGGCCAATGAGCAGTTCTTC	CASSGPGTANEQFF
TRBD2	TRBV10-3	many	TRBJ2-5	TGTGCCATCAGAAGCGGGGGGCCCTCCGGGACCCAGTACTTC	CAIRSGGPSGTQYF
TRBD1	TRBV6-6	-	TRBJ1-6	TGTGCCAGCAGATCCGGGACAGTGGGATCACCCCTCCACTTT	CASRSGTVGSPLHF
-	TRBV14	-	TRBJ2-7	TGTGCCAGCATGAGATCGCGACACCCCTCCTACGAGCAGTACTTC	CASMRSRHPSYEQYF
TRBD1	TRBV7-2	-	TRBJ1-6	TGTGCCAGCAGCTACGTACAGGGGAGCTCCTATAATTCACCCCTCCACTTT	CASSYVQGSSYNSPLHF
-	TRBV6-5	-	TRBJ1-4	TGTGCCAGCAGTTACGGGGGGGTGTACGAAAAACTGTTTTTT	CASSYGGVYEKLFF
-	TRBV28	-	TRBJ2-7	TGTGCCAGCATGGGGAGAGCCTACGAGCAGTACTTC	CASMGRAYEQYF
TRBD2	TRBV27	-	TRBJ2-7	TGTGCCAGCAGTTTTACCAGCGGGAGTGTCGAGCAGTACTTC	CASSFTSGSVEQYF
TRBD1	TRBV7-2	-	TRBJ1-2	TGTGCCAGCAGCTTTGACCCGGGACAGGGGGCGCCCGGCTACACCTTC	CASSFDPGQGAPGYTF
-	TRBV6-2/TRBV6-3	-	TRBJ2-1	TGTGCCAGCATTACTCCGGGACGCCTGCCGGGGAAGCAGTTCTTC	CASITPGRLPGKQFF
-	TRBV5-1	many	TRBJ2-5	TGTGCCAGCAGGGCGCAAGAGACCCAGTACTTC	CASRAQETQYF
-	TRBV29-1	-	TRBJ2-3	TGCAGCGTTGAGGACAGCACAGGTACGCAGTATTTT	CSVEDSTGTQYF
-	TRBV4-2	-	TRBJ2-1	TGTGCCAGCAGCCAAGTATTAGCGGTCTCCTACAATGAGCAGTTCTTC	CASSQVLAVSYNEQFF
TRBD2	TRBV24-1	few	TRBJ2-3	TGTGCCACCAGTGGCCCGGGACTAGCAGCACGTGATACGCAGTATTTT	CATSGPGLAARDTQYF
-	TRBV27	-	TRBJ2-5	TGTGCCAGCAGGGGTAGGGCCGGGGAGACCCGGTACTTC	CASRGRAGETRYF
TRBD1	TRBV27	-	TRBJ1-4	TGTGCCAGCAGCGACTTGAGGGGGCTGCCTAATGAAAAACTGTTTTTT	CASSDLRGLPNEKLFF
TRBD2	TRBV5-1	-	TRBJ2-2	TGCGCCAGCAGGCTAGCGGATTGGAACACCGGGGAGCTGTTTTTT	CASRLADWNTGELFF
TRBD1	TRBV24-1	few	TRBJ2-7	TGTGCCACCAGTGTCGGGACAGGGATGGAGCAGTACTTC	CATSVGTGMEQYF
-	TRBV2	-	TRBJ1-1	TGTGCCAGCAGTGAAAGGGCAGGGCGGAGGAACACTGAAGCTTTCTTT	CASSERAGRRNTEAFF
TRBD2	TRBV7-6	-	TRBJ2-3	TGTGCCAGCAGCCGTCTACTAGCGGGGGTTGCAGGTACGCAGTATTTT	CASSRLLAGVAGTQYF
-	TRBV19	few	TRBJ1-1	TGTGCCAGTAGTATCGGACATCGGGAGCGGGCTTTCTTT	CASSIGHRERAFF
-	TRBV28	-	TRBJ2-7	TGTGCCAGCAGTCCCCCGACGTTACCCTACGAGCAGTACTTC	CASSPPTLPYEQYF